This passage covers 32 T cell receptor beta chains from one sample sequenced in a study of regulatory T cells in long-lasting Graves disease. In building TCR beta libraries, iRepertoire HTBI primers were used together with Arm-PCR of CDR3 regions. Using its own MiXCR run on the multiplex PCR reads, TCRdb lists one record per CDR3 protein. The table shows 300,000 to 400,000 distinct CDR3 sequences, with 15% to 20% occurring only once. Indicated time point: newly diagnosed GD, antithyroid drugs for less than 3 months. Making the TCR library involved RNA that had been extracted from PBMCs. Specimen: peripheral blood mononuclear cells (PBMCs), collected at new diagnosis, from a patient treated with antithyroid drugs. These receptors all stem from a female donor with Graves disease.

This clonotype was picked up many times. CDR3 amino acids: CASSLLGVPSYGYTF. DNA of the CDR3: TGTGCCAGCAGTTTATTGGGGGTGCCGAGCTATGGCTACACCTTC. V and J are TRBV28 and TRBJ1-2; a weak D match, TRBD1 (5 bases). V was cut by 1 base and J by 4 bases, with 13 bases left in between. In germline, CDR1 is MDHEN, CDR2 SYDVKM. The CDR3 sequence is 15 residues long.

This clonotype was found many times. This chain connects TRBV20-1 to TRBJ2-2; TRBD2 aligns across 8 bases. After removal of 0 bases from V and 4 bases from J, the junction contained 7 bases not matched to a gene. The CDR3 sequence is 16 residues long. Germline V lookup: CDR1 DFQATT, CDR2 SNEGSKA (reference sequence). The CDR3 here is CSAREQAGVGTGELFF. CDR3 nucleotides: TGCAGTGCTAGAGAGCAAGCGGGAGTAGGCACCGGGGAGCTGTTTTTT.

The J gene is TRBJ1-2, the V gene TRBV20-1, with D possibly TRBD1 on 6 matching bases. Germline V gives CDR1 DFQATT, CDR2 SNEGSKA (reference sequence). Trimming took 6 bases from V and 4 from J, leaving 33 bases between them. This CDR3 has 19 amino acids. CDR3 in DNA: TGCAGTGCCCCGGCCCACCTTGTGAAGGGGGGAAAACCGCTCTATGGCTACACCTTC. Protein: CSAPAHLVKGGKPLYGYTF.

This clonotype occurred many times. This chain links TRBV20-1 with TRBJ2-7, with TRBD2 identical over 7 bases. The germline V gene has CDR1 DFQATT and CDR2 SNEGSKA (reference sequence). The V gene end was trimmed by 1 base and the J gene end by 0 bases; junction bases not matched to a gene: 6. The CDR3 has 15 residues. The CDR3 coding sequence is TGCAGTGCTAGAGCGGGGCGGGGGAGCTCCTACGAGCAGTACTTC. It codes for CSARAGRGSSYEQYF.

This clonotype was seen many times. This chain joins TRBV27 and TRBJ2-1, with D possibly being TRBD1 (6 bases). From germline, CDR1 is MNHEY and CDR2 SMNVEV (reference sequence). The length of the CDR3 is 14 residues. V lost 6 bases and J lost 5, with 14 bases in between. The CDR3 loop is CASSEYGDNNEQFF. The CDR3, as DNA: TGTGCCAGCAGCGAGTACGGGGACAACAATGAGCAGTTCTTC.

In its sample, this clonotype was seen many times. This CDR3 reads CASSPPARVGDTQYF. Written as DNA, the CDR3 is TGTGCCAGCTCACCACCGGCGAGGGTGGGAGATACGCAGTATTTT. The gene calls are TRBV18 and TRBJ2-3, with D perhaps TRBD2 (5 bases). The CDR3 covers 15 residues. CDR1 is KGHSH, CDR2 LQKENI, per germline. V gave up 0 bases and J gave up 5 bases, with 12 bases separating them.

The table lists this clonotype with many counts. The genes are TRBV28 and TRBJ1-2; TRBD1 is a possible D gene (6 bases). Germline loops: CDR1 MDHEN, CDR2 SYDVKM. CDR3 length: 13 residues. V was cut by 6 bases and J by 3 bases, with 11 bases left in between. CDR3 bases: TGTGCCAGCAGGTCCAGGGGATACTATGGCTACACCTTC. Protein product: CASRSRGYYGYTF.

This clonotype was counted a few times. The genes are TRBV5-1 and TRBJ2-1, with TRBD1 matching 7 bases. The V segment lost 0 bases and the J segment 9 bases; nucleotides outside the gene matches: 6. The CDR3 covers 14 residues. Germline-derived CDR1 and CDR2 are SGHRS and YFSETQ. The CDR3 here is CASSLDGQASEQFF. The CDR3 nucleotides are TGCGCCAGCAGCTTGGATGGACAGGCGAGTGAGCAGTTCTTC. The whole variable domain, filled in from reference TRBV5-1 and TRBJ2-1, reads KAGVTQTPRYLIKTRGQQVTLSCSPISGHRSVSWYQQTPGQGLQFLFEYFSETQRNKGNFPGRFSGRQFSNSRSEMNVSTLELGDSALYLCASSLDGQASEQFFGPGTRLTVL.

This clonotype was found a few times. The gene calls are TRBV20-1 and TRBJ2-7; 7 bases align to TRBD2. The germline V gene has CDR1 DFQATT and CDR2 SNEGSKA (reference sequence). With 2 bases clipped from V and 0 bases from J, the junction kept 1 base outside the gene matches. The CDR3 sequence is 13 residues long. In nucleotides, the CDR3 is TGCAGTGCTAGACTAGCGGACTCCTACGAGCAGTACTTC. This codes for CSARLADSYEQYF.

This clonotype showed up many times. This chain links TRBV7-2 with TRBJ2-7; TRBD2 is a possible D gene (5 bases). Trimming shortened V by 3 bases and J by 3 bases, and 15 bases separated the two germline ends. This CDR3 region has 15 residues. The V gene's germline CDR1 is SGHTA and CDR2 FQGNSA. CDR3 loop: CASSFPGTGNYEQYF. The CDR3 coding sequence is TGTGCCAGCAGCTTCCCCGGTACGGGAAACTACGAGCAGTACTTC.

This clonotype has a count of ten or more. The rearrangement links TRBV27 to TRBJ1-4; TRBD1 agrees at 9 bases. The junction had 7 bases not matched to a gene; V was cut back by 4 bases and J by 7 bases. Germline assignment: CDR1 MNHEY and CDR2 SMNVEV (reference sequence). The CDR3 length is 15 residues. The CDR3 protein is CASSSSWTGVEKLFF. DNA of the CDR3: TGTGCCAGCAGTTCCTCCTGGACAGGGGTTGAAAAACTGTTTTTT.

The chain combines TRBV5-1 with TRBJ1-1; D might be TRBD1 (5 bases). The V end was cut by 2 bases, the J end by 4 bases, with 12 bases between. This CDR3 is 14 amino acids long. Germline V gene lookup returns CDR1 SGHRS and CDR2 YFSETQ. The CDR3 region is CASSFPDTVTEAFF. The CDR3 DNA sequence: TGCGCCAGCAGCTTCCCGGACACAGTCACTGAAGCTTTCTTT.

This clonotype was recorded many times. J is TRBJ1-2 and V is TRBV18, with D perhaps TRBD1 (5 bases). Germline V lookup: CDR1 KGHSH, CDR2 LQKENI. V lost 3 bases, J lost 4 bases, and 12 bases lay in between. The CDR3 covers 14 residues. The CDR3 sequence is CASSPQGDSYGYTF. The DNA for the CDR3 is TGTGCCAGCTCACCCCAGGGTGACTCCTATGGCTACACCTTC.

There are many counts of this clonotype. The V and J genes are TRBV6-1 and TRBJ2-3; TRBD1 matches at 8 bases. J lost 4 bases, V lost 5 bases, and 14 bases had no gene match. From germline, CDR1 is MNHNS and CDR2 SASEGT. The CDR3 runs to 17 residues. The DNA for the CDR3 is TGTGCCAGCAGTATCACCTCGACAGGGGTGGGCCCAGATACGCAGTATTTT. Amino acids: CASSITSTGVGPDTQYF.

This clonotype was observed at least ten times. The chain carries TRBV10-3 and TRBJ2-1; 12 nucleotides match TRBD2. The CDR3 sequence is 16 residues long. Looked up from germline, CDR1 is ENHRY and CDR2 is SYGVKD. V was clipped by 0 bases and J by 4 bases; unmatched bases: 1. In nucleotides, the CDR3 is TGTGCCATCAGTGAGTCTGGACTAGCGGGGTACAATGAGCAGTTCTTC. Translation gives CAISESGLAGYNEQFF.

The sample holds a few counts of this clonotype. This chain uses TRBV10-2 with TRBJ2-6, with D perhaps matching TRBD1 or TRBD2 (5 bases each). CDR1 is WSHSY, CDR2 SAAADI, per germline. The V and J ends lost 5 bases and 2 bases respectively, with 10 bases between them. The length of the CDR3 is 15 residues. The CDR3: CASSLTGPGANVLTF. The CDR3 DNA sequence: TGCGCCAGCAGTCTCACGGGGCCTGGGGCCAACGTCCTGACTTTC.

Worth noting for this clonotype: Only one base separates this from a far larger clonotype, so it likely reflects a read error. V usage is TRBV11-2 and J usage is TRBJ2-5; D gene ambiguous. Trimming took 5 bases from V and 11 from J, leaving 21 bases between them. CDR3 length equals 14 residues. Germline V gene data show CDR1 as SGHAT and CDR2 as FQNNGV. CDR3: CASSPQPLVNEQYF. CDR3 nucleotides: TGTGCCAGCAGCCCACAACCCCTAGTGAATGAGCAGTACTTC.

The V gene is TRBV29-1, the J gene TRBJ1-2, with 7 positions matching TRBD1. CDR1 is SQVTM, CDR2 ANQGSEA, per germline. Trimming removed 8 bases from V and 4 bases from J; junction bases left unmatched: 10. This CDR3 has 13 residues. CDR3 coding DNA: TGCAGCTCTCTGACAGGGCATAGCTATGGCTACACCTTC. It encodes CSSLTGHSYGYTF. Full variable domain (rest looked up from reference TRBV29-1 and TRBJ1-2): SAVISQKPSRDICQRGTSLTIQCQVDSQVTMMFWYRQQPGQSLTLIATANQGSEATYESGFVIDKFPISRPNLTFSTLTVSNMSPEDSSIYLCSSLTGHSYGYTFGSGTRLTVV.

The J gene is TRBJ2-7, the V gene TRBV6-1; tentative D call: TRBD2 (6 bases). Germline CDR1 MNHNS, CDR2 SASEGT. Trimming pared 6 bases from V and 3 bases from J, leaving 15 bases between. This CDR3 is 14 amino acids long. This CDR3 is CASSKSGDNYEQYF. CDR3 nucleotides: TGTGCCAGCAGCAAGTCGGGGGATAACTACGAGCAGTACTTC.

This clonotype appeared a few times. The V gene is TRBV20-1, the J gene TRBJ2-1, with TRBD2 matching over 13 bases. This CDR3 is built from 16 residues. Germline loops: CDR1 DFQATT, CDR2 SNEGSKA (reference sequence). V trimming: 0 bases; J trimming: 5 bases; junction bases outside the gene matches: 4. CDR3 bases: TGCAGTGCTAGAGAACTAGCGGGAGGGCCACACAATGAGCAGTTCTTC. Protein product: CSARELAGGPHNEQFF.

This clonotype was observed many times. V and J are TRBV28 and TRBJ2-5; D remains unclear. Between the trimmed V and J ends, which lost 1 base and 6 bases, there was a span of 6 bases. CDR1 and CDR2 from the germline V gene are MDHEN and SYDVKM. This CDR3 spans 12 amino acids. CDR3 sequence: CASSLFKKTQYF. In DNA form, the CDR3 reads TGTGCCAGCAGTTTATTCAAGAAGACCCAGTACTTC.

This clonotype was picked up many times. The chain links TRBV6-4 to TRBJ2-1; 8 positions match TRBD2. The CDR3 covers 15 residues. Trimming took 6 bases from V and 3 from J; bases not matched to a gene: 7. The germline CDR1 and CDR2 sequences are MRHNA and SNTAGT. The chain's CDR3 is CASSLGLGVYNEQFF. CDR3 nucleotides: TGTGCCAGCAGCCTGGGACTAGGAGTCTACAATGAGCAGTTCTTC.

This clonotype appeared many times. The chain links TRBV10-1 to TRBJ2-1; 12 nucleotides line up with TRBD2. J was trimmed by 13 bases and V by 4 bases; bases with no gene match: 8. The CDR3 runs to 14 residues. Germline CDR1 is WNHNN and CDR2 is SYGVQD (reference sequence). The CDR3 DNA sequence: TGCGCCAGCAGTGCTCAGCTAGCGGGAGGGCCTCAGTTCTTC. Residues: CASSAQLAGGPQFF.

This clonotype has just a few counts. The chain uses TRBV20-1 and TRBJ2-3; D may correspond to TRBD1 or TRBD2 (5 bases each). The CDR3 is made up of 16 amino acids. V shed 6 bases and J shed 5 bases, with 24 bases lying between them. Germline lookup yields CDR1 DFQATT and CDR2 SNEGSKA (reference sequence). CDR3 DNA: TGCAGTGCCGACCTCCGGGACCGCGACTCGGTAGATACGCAGTATTTT. It specifies CSADLRDRDSVDTQYF.

This clonotype was detected only once. The V and J genes are TRBV28 and TRBJ1-1; TRBD1 might be the D (5 bases). The CDR3 has 15 residues. Looked up from germline, CDR1 is MDHEN and CDR2 is SYDVKM. Trimming took 7 bases from V and 6 from J, leaving 21 bases between them. The CDR3, as DNA: TGTGCCAGCACCCAAAACGAGGGGAGGTGGGCTGAAGCTTTCTTT. Translated: CASTQNEGRWAEAFF.

This clonotype was seen many times. The chain recombines TRBV7-2 with TRBJ2-7; maybe TRBD2 (6 bases). V was trimmed by 3 bases and J by 0 bases, leaving 12 bases between them. This CDR3 is built from 15 residues. Per germline, CDR1 SGHTA and CDR2 FQGNSA. The CDR3 reads CASSLSGVSSYEQYF. Here the CDR3 DNA reads TGTGCCAGCAGCTTGTCGGGGGTTAGCTCCTACGAGCAGTACTTC.

A note on this clonotype: A read error is possible here, since a much larger clone lies one base away. V and J are TRBV3-1 and TRBJ1-1; D gene unclear. The CDR3 has 15 residues. V shed 5 bases and J shed 1 base, with 14 bases lying between them. CDR1 is LGHDT, CDR2 YNNKEL, per germline (reference sequence). CDR3 sequence reads: CASSTLSVENTEAFF. Here the CDR3 DNA reads TGTGCCAGCAGCACCCTCAGTGTCGAGAACACTGAAGCTTTCTTT.

At least ten counts were recorded for this clonotype. The chain has TRBV3-1 and TRBJ2-1; 7 bases are a match to TRBD2. This CDR3 has 13 amino acids. Germline values: CDR1 LGHDT, CDR2 YNNKEL (reference sequence). V lost 3 bases to trimming and J lost 15 bases; unmatched junction nucleotides: 11. The CDR3: CASSQLSAGRRFF. Here the CDR3 DNA reads TGTGCCAGCAGCCAGCTATCAGCGGGACGGCGGTTCTTC.

This clonotype showed up many times. The V call is TRBV5-6, the J call TRBJ1-2, with no clear D. Germline assignment: CDR1 SGHDT and CDR2 YYEEEE. V shed 4 bases and J shed 1 base, with 17 bases lying between them. The CDR3 consists of 16 residues. The CDR3 bases are TGTGCCAGCAGCCCCAATCCGGGATACATTAACTATGGCTACACCTTC. Translated: CASSPNPGYINYGYTF.

This clonotype has at least ten counts. The CDR3 here is CASMLSSGSRRSGANVLTF. In DNA form, the CDR3 reads TGTGCCAGCATGTTATCTAGCGGGAGTCGGAGGTCAGGGGCCAACGTCCTGACTTTC. J is TRBJ2-6 and V is TRBV2; the match to TRBD2 covers 10 bases. The CDR3 is 19 amino acids. CDR1 is SNHLY, CDR2 FYNNEI, per germline. Trimming removed 7 bases from V and 4 bases from J; junction bases left unmatched: 16.

This clonotype was seen ten or more times. This chain uses TRBV6-1 with TRBJ1-1; D remains unclear. Germline V gene data show CDR1 as MNHNS and CDR2 as SASEGT. Deletions cut 6 bases from V and 11 bases from J, with 22 bases between. The CDR3 has 14 residues. Here the CDR3 DNA reads TGTGCCAGCAGGACAACACCGCACCGGCTTGACGCTTTCTTT. It translates to CASRTTPHRLDAFF.

The genes are TRBV7-9 and TRBJ2-7; 9 bases fit TRBD1. Germline CDR1 reads SEHNR; CDR2 reads FQNEAQ (reference sequence). The J segment lost 2 bases and the V segment lost 5 bases, leaving 10 bases of the junction unmatched. This CDR3 spans 16 amino acids. The CDR3 DNA reads as TGTGCCAGCAGCCTGCCCCGGGGGACAGGGCCCTACGAGCAGTACTTC. It specifies CASSLPRGTGPYEQYF.